Shown below are 4 T cell receptor beta chains from a single sample sequenced in a study of molecular identifiers for immune sequencing clone quantification. TCRdb called the PCR reads again in MiXCR, with one record for every CDR3 protein. The sample has around 470,000 distinct CDR3 sequences, about 20% seen once. Material: naive CD8+ T cells from blood, with Jurkat cell RNA spiked in. As for subset: FACS-sorted CD8+CD4-CCR7+CD45RA+ naive T cells. The origin of the receptors is a human donor in good health. Some libraries in this study had Jurkat cell RNA spiked in.

This clonotype was observed a few times. The chain has TRBV5-3 and TRBJ2-7; 8 nucleotides align to TRBD1. TRBV5-3 is given ORF status, its function remaining uncertain. Trimming cost V 8 bases and J 3 bases; bases outside gene matches: 16. CDR3 length: 16 residues. The CDR3 DNA is TGTGCCAGCAGCAGTCCACCGGGACAGGACAACTACGAGCAGTACTTC. Protein sequence: CASSSPPGQDNYEQYF.

This clonotype was detected ten times or more. The gene calls are TRBV2 and TRBJ1-2, with D unclear. The CDR3 contains 12 residues. Germline V lookup: CDR1 SNHLY, CDR2 FYNNEI. The CDR3 nucleotides are TGTGCTTGGTCAGAGCGGAGCTATGGCTACACCTTC. As protein: CAWSERSYGYTF.

This clonotype has only a few counts. The chain joins TRBV28 to TRBJ2-7, with 9 bases lining up with TRBD2. Looked up from germline, CDR1 is MDHEN and CDR2 is SYDVKM. With V trimmed by 1 base and J by 0 bases, 4 bases remained unmatched. This CDR3 is 16 amino acids long. CDR3: CASSLLLAGVSYEQYF. CDR3 DNA: TGTGCCAGCAGTTTATTACTAGCGGGTGTCTCCTACGAGCAGTACTTC.

This clonotype was counted at least ten times. This chain joins TRBV28 and TRBJ2-5; TRBD2 might be the D (6 bases). Deletions cut 6 bases from V and 3 bases from J, with 11 bases between. The germline V gene encodes CDR1 MDHEN and CDR2 SYDVKM. The CDR3 is 13 amino acids. The CDR3 is CASSPWGEETQYF. The CDR3 coding sequence is TGTGCCAGCAGCCCCTGGGGGGAAGAGACCCAGTACTTC. The full variable domain, with the rest looked up from reference TRBV28 and TRBJ2-5, is DVKVTQSSRYLVKRTGEKVFLECVQDMDHENMFWYRQDPGLGLRLIYFSYDVKMKEKGDIPEGYSVSREKKERFSLILESASTNQTSMYLCASSPWGEETQYFGPGTRLLVL.